Shown below are 32 T cell receptor beta chains from a single sample sequenced in a study of regulatory T cells in long-lasting Graves disease. CDR3-region Arm-PCR and iRepertoire HTBI primers produced the TCR beta libraries. TCRdb re-called the multiplex PCR reads with MiXCR, one entry per CDR3 protein. The table includes approximately 300,000 distinct CDR3 sequences, under 20% detected once. Time point denoted: newly diagnosed GD, antithyroid drugs for less than 3 months. Scientists built the TCR library using RNA that was extracted from PBMCs. The sequenced sample was peripheral blood mononuclear cells (PBMCs), obtained at new diagnosis, from a patient treated with antithyroid drugs. The receptors stem from a female donor with Graves disease.

This clonotype was picked up a small number of times. This may stem from a read error, because a much larger clone lies one nucleotide away. The CDR3 loop reads CASSEEGTGVFNSPLRF. CDR3 DNA sequence: TGTGCCAGCAGCGAGGAGGGGACAGGGGTTTTCAATTCACCCCTCCGCTTT. V is TRBV7-2 and J is TRBJ1-6; 10 bases map to TRBD1. In germline, CDR1 is SGHTA, CDR2 FQGNSA. CDR3 length equals 17 residues.

Ten or more counts support this clonotype. This rearrangement joins TRBV12-3 or TRBV12-4 to TRBJ1-5; D not certain. Trimming pared 5 bases from V and 7 bases from J, leaving 12 bases between. The CDR3 is made up of 13 amino acids. The CDR3 is CASSPTPNQPQHF. In DNA form, the CDR3 reads TGTGCCAGCAGTCCTACCCCGAACCAGCCCCAGCATTTT.

The chain uses TRBV3-1 and TRBJ2-1; D call uncertain. Germline V gene lookup returns CDR1 LGHDT and CDR2 YNNKEL (reference sequence). The CDR3 has 14 residues. Trimming removed 1 base from V and 6 bases from J, with 10 bases in between. The CDR3 DNA is TGTGCCAGCAGCCAAGGAAGAGGTTCCAATGAGCAGTTCTTC. It is translated as CASSQGRGSNEQFF.

This clonotype was recorded many times. V and J are TRBV11-2 and TRBJ1-1; D not certain. The CDR3 is made up of 12 amino acids. V lost 0 bases and J lost 7, with 6 bases in between. The germline V gene encodes CDR1 SGHAT and CDR2 FQNNGV. CDR3 DNA: TGTGCCAGCAGCTTAGATCCATTTGAAGCTTTCTTT. Translated: CASSLDPFEAFF.

For this clonotype: This probably arose from a read error, given a far larger clone one base away. This rearrangement joins TRBV5-5 to TRBJ2-3; 9 bases align to TRBD1. The J call may be faulty, since TRBJ2-5 better matches the DNA end. The CDR3 consists of 14 residues. Germline CDR1 and CDR2: SGHKS and YYEKEE (reference sequence). CDR3 bases: TGTGCCAGCAGCTCAACAGGGGGCAGGGAGATCCAGTACTTC. Translation gives CASSSTGGREIQYF.

This clonotype was seen many times. The rearrangement links TRBV24-1 to TRBJ1-5; D gene ambiguous. The CDR3 is 14 amino acids. Looked up from germline, CDR1 is KGHDR and CDR2 is SFDVKD. Between the trimmed V and J ends, which lost 1 base and 7 bases, there was a span of 10 bases. CDR3 bases: TGTGCCACCAGTGATTTTACGGGGAGCCAGCCCCAGCATTTT. This sequence encodes CATSDFTGSQPQHF.

This clonotype was observed at least ten times. The chain links TRBV28 to TRBJ2-1, with D perhaps TRBD1 (5 bases). V dropped 5 bases and J dropped 0 bases, with 14 bases sitting between them. The CDR3 is made up of 16 amino acids. The germline gives CDR1 MDHEN, CDR2 SYDVKM. CDR3 sequence (DNA): TGTGCCAGCAGTAACGAGGACACATTCTCCTACAATGAGCAGTTCTTC. Translated, it gives CASSNEDTFSYNEQFF. Full variable domain (remainder filled in from reference TRBV28 and TRBJ2-1): DVKVTQSSRYLVKRTGEKVFLECVQDMDHENMFWYRQDPGLGLRLIYFSYDVKMKEKGDIPEGYSVSREKKERFSLILESASTNQTSMYLCASSNEDTFSYNEQFFGPGTRLTVL.

This clonotype was found many times. The chain couples TRBV9 to TRBJ2-7; 9 nucleotides align to TRBD2. The CDR3 runs to 15 residues. V shed 2 bases and J 2 bases; nucleotides not matched to a gene: 5. CDR1 is SGDLS and CDR2 is YYNGEE in the germline V gene. CDR3 residues: CASSVRSGGPYEQYF. CDR3 DNA sequence: TGTGCCAGCAGCGTTCGTAGCGGGGGTCCCTACGAGCAGTACTTC.

This clonotype was recorded at least ten times. The CDR3 DNA reads TGTGCCATCAGAGGGACCATGGGGACCCAGTACTTC. Translated: CAIRGTMGTQYF. The chain uses TRBV6-1 and TRBJ2-5, with D perhaps given as TRBD1 or TRBD2 (5 bases each). The CDR3 is 12 amino acids. Germline loops: CDR1 MNHNS, CDR2 SASEGT. V was shortened by 10 bases and J by 7 bases, with 16 bases between the two germline ends.

This clonotype was seen a few times. The chain carries TRBV5-6 and TRBJ1-5; TRBD1 might be the D (5 bases). The V end lost 0 bases, the J end lost 4 bases, and 11 bases lay between the germline ends. This CDR3 is built from 15 residues. The germline gives CDR1 SGHDT, CDR2 YYEEEE. The CDR3 DNA follows: TGTGCCAGCAGCTTGGATGGGGGAGAAAATCAGCCCCAGCATTTT. Its protein product is CASSLDGGENQPQHF. The variable domain in full, with the rest retrieved from reference TRBV5-6 and TRBJ1-5, is DAGVTQSPTHLIKTRGQQVTLRCSPKSGHDTVSWYQQALGQGPQFIFQYYEEEERQRGNFPDRFSGHQFPNYSSELNVNALLLGDSALYLCASSLDGGENQPQHFGDGTRLSIL.

CDR3 sequence (DNA): TGTGCCAGCAGTTTATCGTCGGGTCCTGGCAATCAGCCCCAGCATTTT. Its translation is CASSLSSGPGNQPQHF. The chain uses TRBV28 and TRBJ1-5; D remains unclear. Per germline, CDR1 MDHEN and CDR2 SYDVKM. Trimming removed 1 base at V and 2 bases at J, with 12 bases between. The CDR3 is made up of 16 amino acids. The full variable domain, in which reference TRBV28 and TRBJ1-5 provide the parts outside the CDR3, is DVKVTQSSRYLVKRTGEKVFLECVQDMDHENMFWYRQDPGLGLRLIYFSYDVKMKEKGDIPEGYSVSREKKERFSLILESASTNQTSMYLCASSLSSGPGNQPQHFGDGTRLSIL.

This clonotype has more than one count but fewer than ten. The J gene is TRBJ2-6, the V gene TRBV20-1, with D uncertain. This CDR3 has 18 residues. Germline-derived CDR1 and CDR2 are DFQATT and SNEGSKA (reference sequence). Deletions cut 1 base from V and 1 base from J, with 17 bases between. In nucleotides, the CDR3 is TGCAGTGCTAGAGTGGCCCGCCCGAAAGGGTCTGGGGCCAACGTCCTGACTTTC. This encodes CSARVARPKGSGANVLTF.

The table lists this clonotype with many counts. The CDR3 DNA sequence: TGTGCCAGCAGTTTAACGGGGGGGGGGAACCCGTCCCACGAGCAGTACTTC. Translating gives CASSLTGGGNPSHEQYF. The gene calls are TRBV27 and TRBJ2-7; 8 bases match TRBD2. Germline-derived CDR1 and CDR2 are MNHEY and SMNVEV (reference sequence). This CDR3 region has 17 residues. Losses at the gene ends were 2 bases for V and 5 bases for J; bases not matched to a gene: 14.

This clonotype has a handful of counts. V is TRBV6-2 or TRBV6-3 and J is TRBJ2-6, with D perhaps TRBD2 (5 bases). CDR1 MNHEY and CDR2 SVGEGT come from the germline V gene. The CDR3 consists of 14 residues. Trimming took off 5 bases at V and 3 bases at J, with 8 bases between the two ends. The CDR3 spells CASSEGNGANVLTF. DNA for the CDR3: TGTGCCAGCAGTGAGGGAAATGGGGCCAACGTCCTGACTTTC.

The chain carries TRBV7-8 and TRBJ2-3, with 16 nucleotides matching TRBD2. V lost 3 bases, J lost 4 bases, and 4 bases stayed unmatched. Per germline, CDR1 SGHVS and CDR2 FQNEAQ. The CDR3 is 17 amino acids. Here the CDR3 reads CASSLGLAGGPADTQYF. The CDR3 region has the DNA TGTGCCAGCAGCTTGGGACTAGCGGGAGGGCCAGCAGATACGCAGTATTTT.

This clonotype was found many times. This rearrangement joins TRBV2 to TRBJ2-1; 8 nucleotides align to TRBD2. The trim removed 5 bases at V and 7 bases at J, leaving 10 bases unmatched. This CDR3 has 15 residues. The germline V gene has CDR1 SNHLY and CDR2 FYNNEI. CDR3 in amino acids: CASSKAGGHPNEQFF. In DNA form, the CDR3 reads TGTGCCAGCAGTAAGGCGGGAGGCCACCCAAATGAGCAGTTCTTC.

As to this clonotype: A much bigger clone sits one base away, suggesting this may be a read error. This chain connects TRBV6-5 to TRBJ2-5, with 9 bases identical to TRBD2. CDR3 length equals 14 residues. Germline V gene lookup returns CDR1 MNHEY and CDR2 SVGAGI. This chain's CDR3 is CASSSLAGVNEQLF. CDR3 DNA sequence: TGTGCCAGCAGTTCATTAGCGGGAGTCAATGAGCAGCTCTTC.

In this sample, this clonotype turned up many times. The chain combines TRBV6-1 with TRBJ2-7; TRBD1 agrees at 9 bases. The V gene's germline CDR1 is MNHNS and CDR2 SASEGT. With 5 bases clipped from V and 0 bases from J, the junction kept 8 bases outside the gene matches. CDR3 length: 16 residues. As DNA, the CDR3 is TGTGCCAGCAGTACGATTCCGGGACAGGGCTCCTACGAGCAGTACTTC. Protein product: CASSTIPGQGSYEQYF.

Turning to this clonotype: A single base separates this from a much larger clone, so it may be a read error. The chain is built from TRBV30 and TRBJ2-7, with TRBD2 as a possible D gene (5 bases). This CDR3 has 13 residues. The V end lost 3 bases, the J end lost 7 bases, and 16 bases lay between the germline ends. Germline lookup yields CDR1 GTSNPN and CDR2 SVGIG (reference sequence). CDR3 DNA: TGTGCCTGGAGACGGTGGGCCCCGGGGGAGCAGTACTTC. It is translated as CAWRRWAPGEQYF.

In regard to this clonotype: This sequence may be a read error, since a much larger clone differs from it by one base. Here the CDR3 DNA reads TGTGCCAGCAGTGTACTAACGGGAAAGTACAATGAGCAGTTCTTC. Translation gives CASSVLTGKYNEQFF. V usage is TRBV6-1 and J usage is TRBJ2-1; a weak D match, TRBD2 (5 bases). Germline V CDR1 and CDR2: MNHNS, SASEGT. This CDR3 comprises 15 residues. Trimming shortened V by 4 bases and J by 4 bases, and 14 bases separated the two germline ends.

This clonotype was seen more than once but under ten times. The chain carries TRBV30 and TRBJ2-5; 8 positions agree with TRBD2. Germline trimming cut 2 bases from V and 3 bases from J; bases unmatched to any gene: 8. The CDR3 covers 15 residues. Germline V lookup: CDR1 GTSNPN, CDR2 SVGIG (reference sequence). The CDR3 here is CAWSTTRGGKETQYF. In DNA form, the CDR3 reads TGTGCCTGGAGTACCACCCGGGGGGGGAAAGAGACCCAGTACTTC.

This clonotype showed up many times. The chain combines TRBV10-2 with TRBJ2-1; 9 bases are shared with TRBD1. V trimming: 4 bases; J trimming: 6 bases; junction bases outside the gene matches: 7. The germline V gene encodes CDR1 WSHSY and CDR2 SAAADI. The length of the CDR3 is 15 residues. The CDR3 sequence: CASSVSGQGSNEQFF. The CDR3, as DNA: TGCGCCAGCAGTGTATCGGGACAGGGATCCAATGAGCAGTTCTTC.

This clonotype has a count of ten or more. The gene calls are TRBV5-1 and TRBJ2-5; 7 nucleotides align to TRBD1. V shed 4 bases and J 0 bases; nucleotides not matched to a gene: 3. This CDR3 contains 14 residues. The germline gives CDR1 SGHRS, CDR2 YFSETQ. The CDR3 is CASSPGTDQETQYF. CDR3 in DNA: TGCGCCAGCAGCCCAGGGACAGACCAAGAGACCCAGTACTTC.

This clonotype was counted only a few times. This chain connects TRBV6-1 to TRBJ2-1; 7 positions match TRBD2. J lost 0 bases, V lost 7 bases, and 9 bases had no gene match. The CDR3 loop spans 16 amino acids. Looked up from germline, CDR1 is MNHNS and CDR2 is SASEGT. The CDR3 here is CASMLDGRISYNEQFF. DNA of the CDR3: TGTGCCAGCATGCTAGACGGGAGGATCTCCTACAATGAGCAGTTCTTC.

This clonotype showed up many times. V usage is TRBV6-5 and J usage is TRBJ2-3; 9 positions agree with TRBD2. V gave up 4 bases and J gave up 4 bases; unmatched junction bases: 9. From germline, CDR1 is MNHEY and CDR2 SVGAGI. The CDR3 is made up of 16 amino acids. The CDR3 nucleotides read TGTGCCAGCAGTTCTATAGCGGGAGCGGGATCAGATACGCAGTATTTT. This sequence encodes CASSSIAGAGSDTQYF.

The V gene is TRBV30, the J gene TRBJ2-4; TRBD1 matches 7 bases. Germline V gene data show CDR1 as GTSNPN and CDR2 as SVGIG (reference sequence). This CDR3 has 13 amino acids. The V segment lost 2 bases and the J segment 4 bases; nucleotides outside the gene matches: 2. CDR3 residues: CAWSRGQKNIQYF. The CDR3 nucleotides are TGTGCCTGGAGTCGGGGACAGAAAAACATTCAGTACTTC.

This clonotype was counted only a few times. The V and J genes are TRBV6-4 and TRBJ1-1, with D possibly matching TRBD1 (6 bases). The CDR3 runs 18 residues. The germline CDR1 and CDR2 sequences are MRHNA and SNTAGT. V was clipped by 3 bases and J by 1 base, with 21 bases between them. This chain's CDR3 is CASSEAAGGWGQNTEAFF. For the CDR3, the DNA is TGTGCCAGCAGTGAGGCCGCCGGGGGATGGGGACAGAACACTGAAGCTTTCTTT.

The sample holds many counts of this clonotype. V and J are TRBV20-1 and TRBJ1-2; tentatively, D is TRBD1 (5 bases). Germline-derived CDR1 and CDR2 are DFQATT and SNEGSKA (reference sequence). The CDR3 loop spans 16 amino acids. V was clipped by 5 bases and J by 0 bases, with 19 bases between them. DNA of the CDR3: TGCAGTGCTGCCCCTCCCGGGGGGTCGGCTAACTATGGCTACACCTTC. Protein product: CSAAPPGGSANYGYTF.

At least ten counts were recorded for this clonotype. This chain uses TRBV24-1 with TRBJ2-1; 13 bases line up with TRBD2. The V segment lost 3 bases and the J segment 7 bases; nucleotides outside the gene matches: 14. The CDR3 loop spans 19 amino acids. CDR1 is KGHDR, CDR2 SFDVKD, per germline. Written as DNA, the CDR3 is TGTGCCACCAGTGATCCAAAACAACCCGGGACTAGCGGGAATAATGAGCAGTTCTTC. Protein sequence: CATSDPKQPGTSGNNEQFF.

This clonotype was seen repeatedly, ten times or more. The chain employs TRBV12-5 and TRBJ1-2, with 9 bases identical to TRBD1. This CDR3 comprises 13 residues. Per germline, CDR1 LGHNT and CDR2 FRNRAP. The J segment lost 6 bases and the V segment lost 6 bases, leaving 5 bases of the junction unmatched. CDR3 bases: TGTGCTAGTGGAGATGGGACAGGGAATGGCTACACCTTC. Encoded protein: CASGDGTGNGYTF.

This clonotype occurred many times. The chain has TRBV3-1 and TRBJ2-7; possible D gene TRBD1, 6 bases. V dropped 3 bases and J dropped 1 base, with 10 bases sitting between them. This CDR3 is 14 amino acids long. Per the germline V gene, CDR1 is LGHDT and CDR2 is YNNKEL (reference sequence). The DNA for the CDR3 is TGTGCCAGCAGCCAGATACAGGGTTCCTACGAGCAGTACTTC. Its protein is CASSQIQGSYEQYF.

In regard to this clonotype: The junction does not match germline at one end; this may be a read error. The genes are TRBV2 and TRBJ2-1; D gene ambiguous. The V gene's germline CDR1 is SNHLY and CDR2 FYNNEI. This CDR3 is 17 amino acids long. In DNA, the CDR3 is TGCGCCAGCAGCACCTCCCCCGGACGCCCTAAAGACAATGAGCAGTTCTTC. This gives the protein CASSTSPGRPKDNEQFF.